This TCR beta chain was captured in a study of CD8+ T cells in alopecia areata. V lost 2 bases and J lost 4, with 9 bases in between. Germline-derived CDR1 and CDR2 are SGDLS and YYNGEE. The CDR3 has 13 residues. Extraction and reverse transcription of RNA yielded cDNA as the sequencing template. Assay: immunoSEQ multiplex PCR; the TCRdb copy retains only in-frame clones and omits some. Of more than 95,000 clones in the sample, roughly 55% were seen once. In regard to this clone: Its antigen remains unknown.

Findings and caveats of the study: Normal skin's resident alphabeta T cells are also sequenced in scalp samples. Researchers report lesional scalp, most notably alopecia totalis/universalis, outstripped normal scalp in clonality.

Treatment reported: oral pan-JAK inhibitor, 5-10 mg twice daily. The chain couples TRBV9 to TRBJ1-2; a weak D match, TRBD1 (6 bases). The source material was CD4+ T cells sorted from blood, sampled at week 4, from a patient treated with tofacitinib. The clonotype originates from a human donor with alopecia areata. The CDR3 loop is CASSVRGGYGYTF. CDR3 DNA sequence: TGTGCCAGCAGCGTCAGGGGCGGCTATGGCTACACCTTC.